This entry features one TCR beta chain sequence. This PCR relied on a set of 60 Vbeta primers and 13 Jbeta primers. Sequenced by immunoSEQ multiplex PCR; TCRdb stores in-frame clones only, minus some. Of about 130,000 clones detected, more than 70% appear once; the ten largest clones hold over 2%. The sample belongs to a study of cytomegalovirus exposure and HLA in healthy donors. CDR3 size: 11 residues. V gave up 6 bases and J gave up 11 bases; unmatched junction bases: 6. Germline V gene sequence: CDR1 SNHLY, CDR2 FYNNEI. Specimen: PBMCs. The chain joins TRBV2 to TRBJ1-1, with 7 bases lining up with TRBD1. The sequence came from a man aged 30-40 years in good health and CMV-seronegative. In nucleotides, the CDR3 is TGTGCCAGCAGGCTGGACAGGAGGGCTTTCTTT. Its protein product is CASRLDRRAFF.